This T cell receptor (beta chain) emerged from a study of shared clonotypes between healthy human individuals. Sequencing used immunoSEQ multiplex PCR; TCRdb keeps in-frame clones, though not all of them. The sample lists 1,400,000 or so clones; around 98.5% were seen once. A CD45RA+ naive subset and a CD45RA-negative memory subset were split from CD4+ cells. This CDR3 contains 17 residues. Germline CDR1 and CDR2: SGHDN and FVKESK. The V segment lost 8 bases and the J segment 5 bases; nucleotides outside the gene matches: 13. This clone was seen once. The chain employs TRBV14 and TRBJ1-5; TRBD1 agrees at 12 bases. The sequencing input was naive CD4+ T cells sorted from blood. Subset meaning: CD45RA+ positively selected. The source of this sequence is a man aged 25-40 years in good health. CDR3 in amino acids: CASQPLGTGGPYQPQHF. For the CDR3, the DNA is TGTGCCAGCCAACCCCTCGGGACAGGGGGCCCTTATCAGCCCCAGCATTTT.